This T cell receptor beta chain came from a study of shared clonotypes between healthy human individuals. Here immunoSEQ multiplex PCR was the method, and the copy in TCRdb shows in-frame clones only, minus some. The table lists about 2.1 million clones, 85% to 95% of them singletons. The V end lost 10 bases, the J end lost 4 bases, and 29 bases lay between the germline ends. Germline CDR1 is LNHDA and CDR2 is SQIVND (reference sequence). The CDR3 runs 18 residues. As defined, naive CD8 cells were CD45RO-negative and positively selected for CCR7, with terminally differentiated effector memory CD45RA+ cells excluded.

The rearrangement uses TRBV19 and TRBJ1-5; D unresolved. The sequencing sample was made of naive CD8+ T cells from PBMCs. This TCR came from a man younger than 35 in good health. Some clones in this sample may be carry-over from other donors' samples. The CDR3 coding sequence is TGTGCCACCCAAGCCAGCGTTTTATTACTCGGCCGTAATCAGCCCCAGCATTTT. Translation gives CATQASVLLLGRNQPQHF.